The present entry profiles one TCR beta chain with its context. This table comes from immunoSEQ multiplex PCR, and its TCRdb copy is limited to in-frame clones, with some not included. The repertoire holds approximately 260,000 clones, with around nine tenths as singletons. This sample is part of a study of blood T cell repertoires in COVID-19. Study information: From the United States, Italy and Spain came samples of acute and convalescent COVID-19.

J gave up 6 bases and V 4 bases, and 12 bases lay outside the gene matches. The CDR3 contains 15 residues. Germline CDR1 reads SGHRS; CDR2 reads YFSETQ. The specimen was PBMCs or T cells enriched from blood (not recorded which). The receptor was isolated from a woman younger than 30 who had recovered from COVID-19. The rearrangement joins TRBV5-1 to TRBJ2-7, with 8 bases identical to TRBD1. The CDR3: CASSQGDRTFGEQYF. CDR3 DNA: TGCGCCAGCAGCCAAGGGGACAGGACGTTCGGCGAGCAGTACTTC.